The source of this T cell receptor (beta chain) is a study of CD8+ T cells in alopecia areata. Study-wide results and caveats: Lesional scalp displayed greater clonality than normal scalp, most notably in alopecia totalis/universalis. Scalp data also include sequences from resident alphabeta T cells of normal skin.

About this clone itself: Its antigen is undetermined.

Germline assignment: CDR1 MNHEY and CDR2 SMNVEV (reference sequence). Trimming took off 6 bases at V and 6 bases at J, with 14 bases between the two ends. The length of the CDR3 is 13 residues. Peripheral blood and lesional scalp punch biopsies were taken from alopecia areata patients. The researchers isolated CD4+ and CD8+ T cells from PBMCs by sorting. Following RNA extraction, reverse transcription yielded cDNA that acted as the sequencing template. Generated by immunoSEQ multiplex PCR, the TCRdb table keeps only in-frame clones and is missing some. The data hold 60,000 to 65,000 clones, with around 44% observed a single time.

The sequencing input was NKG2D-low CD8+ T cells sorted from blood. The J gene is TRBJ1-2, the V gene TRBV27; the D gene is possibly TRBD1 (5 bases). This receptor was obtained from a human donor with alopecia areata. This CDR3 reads CASRTQRGDGYTF. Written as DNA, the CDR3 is TGTGCCAGCAGGACCCAGCGGGGGGATGGCTACACCTTC.